The clone carrying this T cell receptor (beta chain) was counted a few times. Antigen: not known. Staff drew about 10 milliliters of peripheral blood from each donor. V was shortened by 5 bases and J by 6 bases, with 11 bases between the two germline ends. This CDR3 is 12 amino acids long. Looked up from germline, CDR1 is SGHTA and CDR2 is FQGNSA. The data belong to a study of blood T cells in healthy people across ages. Regarding the study as a whole: Significant beta diversity loss was already apparent by age approximately 40, declining roughly linearly.

Sample-barcoded 5' priming and a J-beta primer mix drove a second PCR of roughly 6 to 12 cycles. Using its own MiXCR run on the 5' RACE reads, TCRdb lists one record per CDR3 protein. The sample lists around 280,000 distinct CDR3 sequences, roughly 26% occurring once. Sequenced material: blood. The TCR originated in a woman aged 70-85 years in good health. V gene TRBV7-2 combines with J gene TRBJ2-7, with D unclear. For the CDR3, the DNA is TGTGCCAGCAGCCCCGGAAGGGCCGAGCAGTACTTC. Translating gives CASSPGRAEQYF.